Described below is a single T cell receptor beta chain sequence and its context. Original data processing: From reference gene primer amplification, estimates of nucleated cell counts were derived. The method was immunoSEQ multiplex PCR; TCRdb's version includes in-frame clones alone and lacks a portion of them. The V and J calls and clone size are taken from that table; D and trimming were inferred from the DNA. The table records about 150,000 clones, roughly 90% of them present only once. Germline V CDR1 and CDR2: SGHAT, FQNNGV. This CDR3 spans 16 amino acids. V shed 5 bases and J 7 bases; nucleotides not matched to a gene: 11. The sample originates from a study of blood T cell repertoires in COVID-19.

The chain recombines TRBV11-2 with TRBJ2-2; TRBD2 matches at 9 bases. The sequence came from a human donor in a cohort sampled during active COVID-19. The sequenced material came from peripheral blood. For the CDR3, the DNA is TGTGCCAGCAGCCTTGGGTCTAGCGGGGAGGGCGGGGAGCTGTTTTTT. Translation: CASSLGSSGEGGELFF.